This T cell receptor beta chain was sequenced for a study of regulatory T cells in long-lasting Graves disease. CDR1 is DFQATT, CDR2 SNEGSKA, per germline (reference sequence). The V gene lost 5 bases and the J gene lost 1 base, with 29 bases spanning the gap. The CDR3 runs to 19 residues. Time point meaning: newly diagnosed GD, antithyroid drugs for less than 3 months. TCR sequences were obtained from RNA taken from PBMCs. EDTA tubes were used for drawing around 8.2 milliliters of peripheral blood. In this sample, this clonotype turned up many times. Arm-PCR of CDR3 regions and iRepertoire HTBI primers were used to build TCR beta libraries. TCRdb itself ran the multiplex PCR reads through MiXCR, one entry per CDR3 protein. The sample has 350,000 to 500,000 distinct CDR3 sequences, about 16% seen once. The same sample was also used in a study of T cells in Graves' hyperthyroidism and ophthalmopathy.

The sequence derives from a woman aged 25 to 39 with Graves disease. The V gene is TRBV20-1, the J gene TRBJ1-1, with D possibly TRBD1 on 6 matching bases. Material: peripheral blood mononuclear cells (PBMCs), obtained at new diagnosis, from a patient treated with antithyroid drugs. The CDR3 DNA reads TGCAGTGCTTGGCCGGGGGGCGCTCAAGGGGCTACCCAGAACACTGAAGCTTTCTTT. It codes for CSAWPGGAQGATQNTEAFF.